The following is a TCR beta chain sequence with its context. Its target is unknown. This entry is derived from a study of monozygotic twins with inflammatory bowel disease. After re-calling the 5' RACE reads, TCRdb lists one entry per CDR3 protein, DNA absent. This sample's table reports about 380,000 distinct CDR3 sequences. Study findings and constraints: Fewer clonotypes were shared with others by IBD patients than by healthy twins, especially with disease activity.

The V gene's germline CDR1 is DFQATT and CDR2 SNEGSKA (reference sequence). This CDR3 is built from 15 residues. The sample was blood. The chain recombines TRBV20-1 with TRBJ1-5; TCRdb returns TRBD1, unconfirmable since there is no DNA. The TCR comes from a human donor with ulcerative colitis or Crohn's disease, or a healthy co-twin of an affected twin (not recorded which). Here the CDR3 reads CSARESGTVNQPQHF.